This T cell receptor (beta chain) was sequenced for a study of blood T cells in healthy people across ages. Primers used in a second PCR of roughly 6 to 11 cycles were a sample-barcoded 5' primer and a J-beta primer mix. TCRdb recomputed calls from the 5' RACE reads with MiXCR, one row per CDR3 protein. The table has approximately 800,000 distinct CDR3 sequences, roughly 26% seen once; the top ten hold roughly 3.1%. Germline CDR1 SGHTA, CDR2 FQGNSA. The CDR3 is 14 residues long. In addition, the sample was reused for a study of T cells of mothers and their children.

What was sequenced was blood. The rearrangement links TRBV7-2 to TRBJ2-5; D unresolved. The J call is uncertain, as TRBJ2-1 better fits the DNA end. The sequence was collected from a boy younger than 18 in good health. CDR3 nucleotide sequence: TGTGCCAGCAGCTTAGTTCCAGGTCGTGATGAGCAGTTCTTC. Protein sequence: CASSLVPGRDEQFF.